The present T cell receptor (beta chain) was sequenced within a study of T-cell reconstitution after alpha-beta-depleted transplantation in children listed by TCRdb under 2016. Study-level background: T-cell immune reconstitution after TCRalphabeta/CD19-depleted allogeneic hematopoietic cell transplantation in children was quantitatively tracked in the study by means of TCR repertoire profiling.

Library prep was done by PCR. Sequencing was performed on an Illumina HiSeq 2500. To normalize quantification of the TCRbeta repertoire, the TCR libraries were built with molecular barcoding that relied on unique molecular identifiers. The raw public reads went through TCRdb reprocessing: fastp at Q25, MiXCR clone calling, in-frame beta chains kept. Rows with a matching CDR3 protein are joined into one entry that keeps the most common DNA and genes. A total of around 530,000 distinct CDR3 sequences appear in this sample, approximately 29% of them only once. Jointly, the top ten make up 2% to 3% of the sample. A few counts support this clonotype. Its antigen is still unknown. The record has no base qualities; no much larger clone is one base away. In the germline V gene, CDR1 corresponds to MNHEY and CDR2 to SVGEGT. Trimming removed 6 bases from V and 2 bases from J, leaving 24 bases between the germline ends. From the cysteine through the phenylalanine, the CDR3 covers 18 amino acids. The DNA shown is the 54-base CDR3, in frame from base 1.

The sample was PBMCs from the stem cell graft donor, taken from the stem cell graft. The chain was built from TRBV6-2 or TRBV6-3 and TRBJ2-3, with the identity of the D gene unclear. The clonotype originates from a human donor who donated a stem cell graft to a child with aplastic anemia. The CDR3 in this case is CASSTMMTLRSVTDTQYF. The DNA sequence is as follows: TGTGCCAGCAGCACTATGATGACGCTTCGCAGTGTCACAGATACGCAGTATTTT.